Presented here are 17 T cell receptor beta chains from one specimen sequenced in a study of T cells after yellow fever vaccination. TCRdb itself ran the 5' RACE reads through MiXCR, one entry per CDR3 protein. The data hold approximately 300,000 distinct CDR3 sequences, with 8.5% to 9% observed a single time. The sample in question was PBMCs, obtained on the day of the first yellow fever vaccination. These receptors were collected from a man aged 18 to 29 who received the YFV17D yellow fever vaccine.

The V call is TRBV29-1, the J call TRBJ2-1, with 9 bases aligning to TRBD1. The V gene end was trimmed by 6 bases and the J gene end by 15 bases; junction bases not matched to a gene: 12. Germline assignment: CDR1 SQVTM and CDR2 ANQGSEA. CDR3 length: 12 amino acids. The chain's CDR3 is CSVPSGTGIGFF. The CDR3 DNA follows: TGCAGCGTCCCCTCCGGGACAGGGATTGGGTTCTTC.

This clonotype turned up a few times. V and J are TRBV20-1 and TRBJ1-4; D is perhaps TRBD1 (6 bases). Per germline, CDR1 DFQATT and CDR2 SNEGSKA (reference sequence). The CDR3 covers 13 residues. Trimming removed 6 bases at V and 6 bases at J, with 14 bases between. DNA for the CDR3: TGCAGTGCCCCTGGGGGCGCCGATGAAAAACTGTTTTTT. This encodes CSAPGGADEKLFF.

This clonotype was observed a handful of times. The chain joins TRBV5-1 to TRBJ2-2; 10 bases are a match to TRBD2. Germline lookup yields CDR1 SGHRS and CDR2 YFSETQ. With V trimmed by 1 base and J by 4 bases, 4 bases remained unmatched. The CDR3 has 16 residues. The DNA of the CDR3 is TGCGCCAGCAGCTTGTCGGCTAGCGGGAGCACCGGGGAGCTGTTTTTT. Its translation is CASSLSASGSTGELFF. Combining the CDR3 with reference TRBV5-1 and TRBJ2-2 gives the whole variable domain KAGVTQTPRYLIKTRGQQVTLSCSPISGHRSVSWYQQTPGQGLQFLFEYFSETQRNKGNFPGRFSGRQFSNSRSEMNVSTLELGDSALYLCASSLSASGSTGELFFGEGSRLTVL.

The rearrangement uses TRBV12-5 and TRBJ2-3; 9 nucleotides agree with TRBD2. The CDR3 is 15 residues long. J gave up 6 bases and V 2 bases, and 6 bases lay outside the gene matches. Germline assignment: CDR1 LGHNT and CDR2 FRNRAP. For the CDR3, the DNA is TGTGCTAGTGGTTTGAGTAGCGGGGGAGGGGATACGCAGTATTTT. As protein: CASGLSSGGGDTQYF.

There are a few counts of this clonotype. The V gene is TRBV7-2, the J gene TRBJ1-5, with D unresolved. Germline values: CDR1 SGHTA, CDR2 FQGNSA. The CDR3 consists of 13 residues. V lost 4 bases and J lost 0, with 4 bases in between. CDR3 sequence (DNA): TGTGCCAGCAGCTCCCATAGCAATCAGCCCCAGCATTTT. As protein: CASSSHSNQPQHF.

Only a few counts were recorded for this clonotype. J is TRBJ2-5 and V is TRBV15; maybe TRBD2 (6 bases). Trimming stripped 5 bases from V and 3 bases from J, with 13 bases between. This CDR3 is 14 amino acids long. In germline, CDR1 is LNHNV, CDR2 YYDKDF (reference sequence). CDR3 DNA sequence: TGTGCCACCAGCTTATCGTTAGCGGAAGAGACCCAGTACTTC. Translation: CATSLSLAEETQYF.

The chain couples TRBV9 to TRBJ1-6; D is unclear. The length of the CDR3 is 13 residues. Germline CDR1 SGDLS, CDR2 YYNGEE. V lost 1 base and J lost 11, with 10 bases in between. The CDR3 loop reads CASSVTNGAPLHF. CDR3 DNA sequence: TGTGCCAGCAGCGTAACAAACGGGGCACCCCTCCACTTT.

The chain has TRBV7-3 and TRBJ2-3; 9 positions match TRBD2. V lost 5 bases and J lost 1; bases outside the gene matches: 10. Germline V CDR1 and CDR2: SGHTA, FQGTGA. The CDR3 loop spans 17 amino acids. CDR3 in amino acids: CASSPSGGGAGTDTQYF. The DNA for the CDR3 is TGTGCCAGCAGCCCCTCCGGCGGGGGGGCAGGCACAGATACGCAGTATTTT. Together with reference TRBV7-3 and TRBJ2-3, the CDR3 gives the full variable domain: GAGVSQTPSNKVTEKGKYVELRCDPISGHTALYWYRQSLGQGPEFLIYFQGTGAADDSGLPNDRFFAVRPEGSVSTLKIQRTERGDSAVYLCASSPSGGGAGTDTQYFGPGTRLTVL.

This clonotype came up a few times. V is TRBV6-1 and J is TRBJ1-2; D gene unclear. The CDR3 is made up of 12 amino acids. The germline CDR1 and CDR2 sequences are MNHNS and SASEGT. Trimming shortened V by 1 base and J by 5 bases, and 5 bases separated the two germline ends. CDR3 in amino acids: CASSEVGYGYTF. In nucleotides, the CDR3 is TGTGCCAGCAGTGAAGTGGGGTATGGCTACACCTTC.

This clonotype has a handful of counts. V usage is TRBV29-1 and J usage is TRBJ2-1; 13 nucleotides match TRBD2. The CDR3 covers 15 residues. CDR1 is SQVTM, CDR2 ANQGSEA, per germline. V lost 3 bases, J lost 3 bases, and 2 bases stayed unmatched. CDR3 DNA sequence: TGCAGCGTTGACGGGACTAGCGGGGTCTACAATGAGCAGTTCTTC. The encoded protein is CSVDGTSGVYNEQFF.

As DNA, the CDR3 is TGTGCCAGCAGCAAGGGGACTAGCGGCCGTAATGAGCAGTTCTTC. Translated: CASSKGTSGRNEQFF. This rearrangement joins TRBV5-4 to TRBJ2-1; 11 bases are shared with TRBD2. J was trimmed by 7 bases and V by 4 bases; bases with no gene match: 7. In germline, CDR1 is SGHNT, CDR2 YYREEE (reference sequence). This CDR3 is 15 amino acids long. Drawing the rest from reference TRBV5-4 and TRBJ2-1, the complete variable domain is ETGVTQSPTHLIKTRGQQVTLRCSSQSGHNTVSWYQQALGQGPQFIFQYYREEENGRGNFPPRFSGLQFPNYSSELNVNALELDDSALYLCASSKGTSGRNEQFFGPGTRLTVL.

The CDR3 is CASSGLAGGRTGELFF. CDR3 DNA sequence: TGTGCCAGCAGCGGACTAGCGGGGGGAAGAACCGGGGAGCTGTTTTTT. V is TRBV12-3 or TRBV12-4 and J is TRBJ2-2, with 14 nucleotides matching TRBD2. The CDR3 is 16 residues long. Unmatched junction bases numbered 5, after V lost 6 bases and J lost 5 bases.

The CDR3 DNA sequence: TGCAGCGTTGAAGGCACGTACAATGAGCAGTTCTTC. As protein: CSVEGTYNEQFF. The V gene is TRBV29-1, the J gene TRBJ2-1; D uncertain. Trimming removed 1 base at V and 4 bases at J, with 5 bases between. Germline lookup yields CDR1 SQVTM and CDR2 ANQGSEA. The CDR3 runs 12 residues.

This CDR3 reads CASSASSHYGYTF. The CDR3 DNA is TGTGCCAGCAGTGCTAGTTCCCACTATGGCTACACCTTC. The chain carries TRBV25-1 and TRBJ1-2; D unresolved. Germline-derived CDR1 and CDR2 are MGHDK and SYGVNS. V was trimmed by 4 bases and J by 3 bases, leaving 9 bases between them. The CDR3 covers 13 residues.

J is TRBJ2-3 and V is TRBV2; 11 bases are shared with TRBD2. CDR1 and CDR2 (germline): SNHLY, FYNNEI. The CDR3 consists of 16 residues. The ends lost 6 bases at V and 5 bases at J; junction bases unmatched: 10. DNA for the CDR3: TGTGCCAGCAGCGGGACTAGCGGAGCTCGGCGAGATACGCAGTATTTT. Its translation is CASSGTSGARRDTQYF.

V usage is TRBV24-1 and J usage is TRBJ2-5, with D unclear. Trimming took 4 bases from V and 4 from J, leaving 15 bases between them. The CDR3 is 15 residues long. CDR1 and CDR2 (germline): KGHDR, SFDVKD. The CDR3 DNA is TGTGCCACCAGTGACCCTAAGGGTTCGGGAGAGACCCAGTACTTC. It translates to CATSDPKGSGETQYF.

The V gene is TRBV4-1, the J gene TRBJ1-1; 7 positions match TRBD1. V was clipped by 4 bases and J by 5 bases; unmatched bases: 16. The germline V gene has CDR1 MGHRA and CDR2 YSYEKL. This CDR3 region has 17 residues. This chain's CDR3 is CASSRETGALRRTEAFF. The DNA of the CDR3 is TGCGCCAGCAGCCGAGAAACAGGGGCCCTACGAAGGACTGAAGCTTTCTTT.